This paragraph covers one T cell receptor (beta chain) sequence. What it binds is not known. Data came from immunoSEQ multiplex PCR; TCRdb stores just in-frame clones and leaves some out. The table shows some 80,000 clones, with approximately 95% occurring only once. The CDR3 covers 16 residues. Trimming took 6 bases from V and 4 from J; bases not matched to a gene: 11. CDR1 is WSHSY and CDR2 is SAAADI in the germline V gene. This specimen belongs to a study of OX40 agonist ivuxolimab in advanced cancers. Study as a whole: Patients received the agonistic anti-OX40 (CD134) antibody ivuxolimab. Patients undergoing dose escalation presented with hepatocellular carcinoma, melanoma, renal cell or head and neck cancer. It was permissible to have had prior anti-PD-1, anti-PD-L1 or anti-CTLA-4 therapy, and over 35% had some.

Study-wide results and limits: Expanded clones belonging to CD8+ T cells outnumbered, on average, those of CD4+.

This clonotype originated in an adult with an advanced solid tumor such as melanoma, head and neck, liver or kidney cancer. The V gene is TRBV10-2, the J gene TRBJ2-1; 8 bases align to TRBD1. Sequencing used CD4+ or CD8+ T cells sorted from blood, obtained in a trial of the OX40 agonist ivuxolimab. This CDR3 reads CASSRNRDRTYNEQFF. In DNA, the CDR3 is TGCGCCAGCAGCCGAAACCGGGACAGGACGTACAATGAGCAGTTCTTC.